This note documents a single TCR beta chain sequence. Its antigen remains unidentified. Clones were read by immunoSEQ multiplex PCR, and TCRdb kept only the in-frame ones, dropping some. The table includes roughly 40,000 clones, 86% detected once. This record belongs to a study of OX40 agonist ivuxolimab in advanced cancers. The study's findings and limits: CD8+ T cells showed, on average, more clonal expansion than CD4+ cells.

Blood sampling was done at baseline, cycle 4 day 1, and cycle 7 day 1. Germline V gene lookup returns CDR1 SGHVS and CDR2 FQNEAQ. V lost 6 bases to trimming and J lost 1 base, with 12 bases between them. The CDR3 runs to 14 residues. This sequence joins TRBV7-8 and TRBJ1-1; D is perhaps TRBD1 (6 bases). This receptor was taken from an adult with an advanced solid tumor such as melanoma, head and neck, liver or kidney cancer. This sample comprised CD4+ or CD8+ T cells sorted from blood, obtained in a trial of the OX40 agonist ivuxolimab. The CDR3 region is CASSTTGPNTEAFF. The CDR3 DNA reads TGTGCCAGCAGTACGACAGGCCCGAACACTGAAGCTTTCTTT.